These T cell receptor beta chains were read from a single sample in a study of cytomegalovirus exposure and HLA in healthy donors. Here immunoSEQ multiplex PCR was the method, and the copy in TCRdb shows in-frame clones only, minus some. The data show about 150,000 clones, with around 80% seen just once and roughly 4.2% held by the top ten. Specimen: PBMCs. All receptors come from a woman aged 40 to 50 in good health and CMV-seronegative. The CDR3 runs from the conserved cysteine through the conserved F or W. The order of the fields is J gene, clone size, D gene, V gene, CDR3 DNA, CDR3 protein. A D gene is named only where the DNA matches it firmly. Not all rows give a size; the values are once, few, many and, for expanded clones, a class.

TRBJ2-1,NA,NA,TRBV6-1,TGTGCCAGCAGTGAAGCCCCCGGCTCCTACAATGAGCAGTTCTTC,CASSEAPGSYNEQFF
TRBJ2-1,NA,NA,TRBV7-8,TGTGCCAGCAGCCCCCGGGACTTCGCCTACAATGAGCAGTTCTTC,CASSPRDFAYNEQFF
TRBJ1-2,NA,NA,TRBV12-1,TGTGCCAGCAGCCGTAAGACAGGGAATGGCTACACCTTC,CASSRKTGNGYTF
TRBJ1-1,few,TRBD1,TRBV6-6,TGTGCCAGCAGCGACGGGACAGGGGGTCACACTGAAGCTTTCTTT,CASSDGTGGHTEAFF
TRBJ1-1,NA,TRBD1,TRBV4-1,TGCGCCAGCAGCCAAGGGCCCGGACAGGGGAACACTGAAGCTTTCTTT,CASSQGPGQGNTEAFF
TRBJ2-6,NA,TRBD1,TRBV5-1,TGCGCCAGCAGCTTGGGGGCAGGGGGTTCGACCGGGGCCAACGTCCTGACTTTC,CASSLGAGGSTGANVLTF
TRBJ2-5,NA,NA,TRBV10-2,TGCGCCAGCAGCCTCGAGGGGGTGTCGTCGGCCCAGTACTTC,CASSLEGVSSAQYF
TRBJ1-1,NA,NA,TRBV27,TGTGCCAGCAGTTATGGAAGCCCATACAGGGAAGGGACTGAAGCTTTCTTT,CASSYGSPYREGTEAFF
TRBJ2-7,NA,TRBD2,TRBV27,TGTGCCAGCAGTTCCGGACTAGCGGGTTTCTACGAGCAGTACTTC,CASSSGLAGFYEQYF
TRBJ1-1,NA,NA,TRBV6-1,TGTGCCAGCAGTGGACAGTTTGACACTGAAGCTTTCTTT,CASSGQFDTEAFF
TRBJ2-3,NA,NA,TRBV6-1,TGTGCCAGCAGTGAAAACCCCGCAGGGTCAGATACGCAGTATTTT,CASSENPAGSDTQYF
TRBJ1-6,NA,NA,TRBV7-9,TGTGCCAGCAGCTTAGCAGGAGGATCACCCCTCCACTTT,CASSLAGGSPLHF
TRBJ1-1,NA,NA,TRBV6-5,TGTGCCAGCAGTTACGGGCAACTTCGGGAGGCTTTCTTT,CASSYGQLREAFF
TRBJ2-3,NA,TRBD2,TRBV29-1,TGCAGCGAAAAACTAGCGGGGGATACGCAGTATTTT,CSEKLAGDTQYF
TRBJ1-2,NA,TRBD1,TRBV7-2,TGTGCCAGCAGCGACCGGACAGGTCTTGACTATGGCTACACCTTC,CASSDRTGLDYGYTF
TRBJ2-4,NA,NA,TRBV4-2,TGTGCCAGCAGCCAAGATCTGGACCCGCGGGCGGCCAAAAACATTCAGTACTTC,CASSQDLDPRAAKNIQYF
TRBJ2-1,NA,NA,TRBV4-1,TGCGCCAGCACCAACTACTACAATGAGCAGTTCTTC,CASTNYYNEQFF
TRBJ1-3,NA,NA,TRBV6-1,TGTGCCAGCAGTATTAGTCCGACATCCGGAAACACCATATATTTT,CASSISPTSGNTIYF
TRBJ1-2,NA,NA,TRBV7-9,TGTGCCAGCAGCTCGAGGCTTGGCTACACCTTC,CASSSRLGYTF